The 7 T cell receptor beta chains below were found in one sample sequenced in a study of neurological immune-mediated disorders. TCRdb called the 5' RACE reads again in MiXCR, with one record for every CDR3 protein. The sample lists approximately 86,000 distinct CDR3 sequences; 2.5% to 3% were seen once. Input material: PBMCs. Receptors were obtained from a woman aged 25 to 39 with multiple sclerosis.

This clonotype was counted many times. V is TRBV18 and J is TRBJ2-7; the match to TRBD1 covers 7 bases. CDR1 is KGHSH, CDR2 LQKENI, per germline. J gave up 2 bases and V 5 bases, and 6 bases lay outside the gene matches. The CDR3 spans 14 residues. The CDR3 DNA reads as TGTGCCAGCTCAGACCGGGACAGAGCCTACGAGCAGTACTTC. This encodes CASSDRDRAYEQYF.

This clonotype was picked up many times. J is TRBJ2-3 and V is TRBV5-1; 8 nucleotides agree with TRBD1. V was clipped by 3 bases and J by 10 bases; unmatched bases: 10. Germline V lookup: CDR1 SGHRS, CDR2 YFSETQ. There are 14 residues in the CDR3. This chain's CDR3 is CASSSRTGNEAQYF. CDR3 in DNA: TGCGCCAGCAGCTCACGGACAGGGAACGAGGCGCAGTATTTT.

This clonotype was observed at least ten times. The chain links TRBV6-5 to TRBJ2-1; tentatively, D is TRBD2 (7 bases). Germline assignment: CDR1 MNHEY and CDR2 SVGAGI. The CDR3 is made up of 14 amino acids. CDR3 sequence (DNA): TGTACCACAAAGGGGGGGCAGAGAGGGAATGAGCAGTTCTTC. This gives the protein CTTKGGQRGNEQFF.

The table lists this clonotype with many counts. The rearrangement joins TRBV6-5 to TRBJ2-1; TRBD1 matches 8 bases. Trimming took 1 base from V and 8 from J; bases not matched to a gene: 7. Per the germline V gene, CDR1 is MNHEY and CDR2 is SVGAGI. The CDR3 length is 15 residues. Here the CDR3 reads CASSYLGTGRDEQFF. Here the CDR3 DNA reads TGTGCCAGCAGTTACTTAGGGACAGGAAGGGATGAGCAGTTCTTC.

This clonotype was recorded many times. This chain connects TRBV20-1 to TRBJ2-7; D remains unclear. V was cut by 3 bases and J by 1 base, with 16 bases left in between. The V gene's germline CDR1 is DFQATT and CDR2 SNEGSKA (reference sequence). The CDR3 has 15 residues. CDR3 amino acids: CSASSYIGTSYEQYF. CDR3 sequence (DNA): TGCAGTGCTAGTTCCTATATCGGTACTTCCTACGAGCAGTACTTC.

This clonotype showed up many times. This rearrangement joins TRBV6-2 or TRBV6-3 to TRBJ2-3, with D possibly TRBD2 on 5 matching bases. V lost 8 bases and J lost 3, with 21 bases in between. This CDR3 region has 16 residues. Germline loops: CDR1 MNHEY, CDR2 SVGEGT. CDR3 nucleotides: TGTGCCAGCTGTTTACGAGGCCTCCGGGGAACAGATACGCAGTATTTT. As protein: CASCLRGLRGTDTQYF.

This clonotype was observed many times. The chain uses TRBV29-1 and TRBJ1-2; D gene uncertain. With 1 base removed from V and 4 bases from J, the gap between germline ends came to 13 bases. Looked up from germline, CDR1 is SQVTM and CDR2 is ANQGSEA. The length of the CDR3 is 14 residues. The CDR3 nucleotides are TGCAGCGTTGAAGGGATCGGGAAGATCTATGGCTACACCTTC. The encoded protein is CSVEGIGKIYGYTF.